The clone carrying this T cell receptor (beta chain) appeared many times. This entry comes from a study of T cells after posttransplantation cyclophosphamide. Method: immunoSEQ multiplex PCR; TCRdb's copy keeps in-frame clones and lacks some. Sampling found approximately 39,000 clones, none seen once. The sequence was collected from a man in his fifties or sixties in good health, CMV-negative, and a related stem cell transplant donor. Source material: PBMCs.

This chain's CDR3 is CASSLGDSRNTEAFF. CDR3 bases: TGCGCCAGCAGCTTGGGAGACAGCAGGAACACTGAAGCTTTCTTT. V usage is TRBV5-1 and J usage is TRBJ1-1; D possibly corresponds to TRBD1 (5 bases). This CDR3 has 15 amino acids. V was clipped by 0 bases and J by 1 base, with 10 bases between them. Germline V gene data show CDR1 as SGHRS and CDR2 as YFSETQ.